This TCR beta chain comes out of a study of OX40 agonist ivuxolimab in advanced cancers. Study-wide background: At doses from 0.01 to 10 mg/kg, patients were given intravenous ivuxolimab every 2 weeks. Males comprised 82.7% of the group, whose mean age was approximately 61 years (range about 20 to 90). Study findings and constraints: Circulating CD4+ and CD8+ T cells showed clonal expansion by week 6 at 0.1 to 3.0 mg/kg.

Concerning this clone: Its antigen is currently unknown.

The data were produced by immunoSEQ multiplex PCR, yet TCRdb's version contains in-frame clones alone and is incomplete. In the table there are some 87,000 clones, roughly 90% of which are singletons. Blood sampling was done at baseline, cycle 4 day 1, and cycle 7 day 1. Trimming cost V 0 bases and J 1 base, with 14 bases left between them. Germline CDR1 and CDR2: SGHKS and YYEKEE (reference sequence). CDR3 length: 16 amino acids. The starting material was CD4+ or CD8+ T cells sorted from blood, obtained in a trial of the OX40 agonist ivuxolimab. The TCR was taken from an adult with an advanced solid tumor such as melanoma, head and neck, liver or kidney cancer. The chain combines TRBV5-5 with TRBJ2-7, with D perhaps matching TRBD1 (5 bases). The CDR3 here is CASSLGRRDGSYEQYF. CDR3 nucleotides: TGTGCCAGCAGCTTGGGGCGCAGGGATGGTTCCTACGAGCAGTACTTC.